The source of this TCR beta chain is a study of blood T cell repertoires in COVID-19. Study context: Spain, Italy and the United States supplied samples that represented acute and convalescent COVID-19. PBMCs, B-cell-depleted T cells, or T cells were the source of the cDNA or gDNA that made up the material.

In the authors' workflow: Amplification from reference gene primers served as the basis for estimated nucleated cell counts. Data came from immunoSEQ multiplex PCR; TCRdb stores just in-frame clones and leaves some out. For V, J and clone size, that table is used; D and trimming come from the DNA. Of under 250,000 clones in the sample, around 83% were seen once. Germline values: CDR1 MNHNS, CDR2 SASEGT. V shed 1 base and J 3 bases; nucleotides not matched to a gene: 7. This CDR3 contains 16 residues. This chain uses TRBV6-1 with TRBJ2-3, with 7 bases aligning to TRBD2. The sample consisted of peripheral blood. The sequence was collected from a woman between 50 and 59 years old with acute or convalescent COVID-19. CDR3 loop: CASSEVRRTSTDTQYF. DNA for the CDR3: TGTGCCAGCAGTGAAGTCCGGCGGACTAGTACAGATACGCAGTATTTT.